The rows below give T cell receptor beta chains drawn from one sample of a study of CD8 T cells in Susac syndrome. MiXCR was run by TCRdb on the immunoSEQ multiplex PCR reads, yielding one entry per CDR3 protein. The profile covers approximately 220,000 distinct CDR3 sequences, with roughly 90% appearing a single time and around 0.14% taken by the ten largest. Material for sequencing was CD8+ T cells from PBMCs. Source of these receptors: a human donor with multiple sclerosis. CDR3s include the opening cysteine and the closing phenylalanine or tryptophan. A D gene is named only where the DNA matches it firmly. The size field is filled for only some rows; it gives once, few, many or a size class.

J	size	D	V	CDR3	DNA
TRBJ1-1	-	-	TRBV4-1	CASSQESGGVTAFF	TGCGCCAGCAGCCAAGAGTCCGGTGGGGTGACCGCTTTCTTT
TRBJ2-2	-	-	TRBV12-3/TRBV12-4	CASSFQGIANGELFF	TGTGCCAGCAGCTTCCAGGGGATAGCTAACGGGGAGCTGTTTTTT
TRBJ2-1	few	-	TRBV27	CASSLSDNEQFF	TGTGCCAGCAGTTTATCTGACAATGAGCAGTTCTTC
TRBJ1-1	-	-	TRBV29-1	CSVETSRDTEAFF	TGCAGCGTTGAAACCTCACGGGACACTGAAGCTTTCTTT
TRBJ1-2	-	-	TRBV19	CASSRRTEINYGYTF	TGTGCCAGTAGTCGGCGGACTGAAATTAACTATGGCTACACCTTC
TRBJ2-2	-	-	TRBV14	CASSQAGFTGELFF	TGTGCCAGCAGCCAAGCTGGCTTCACCGGGGAGCTGTTTTTT
TRBJ1-5	-	TRBD1	TRBV6-6	CASSYAGGQEPQHF	TGTGCCAGCAGTTACGCCGGGGGACAGGAGCCCCAGCATTTT
TRBJ1-3	-	-	TRBV2	CAYRGQKPLEVNTIYF	TGTGCCTATCGCGGCCAGAAGCCTCTGGAAGTCAACACCATATATTTT
TRBJ1-5	-	TRBD1	TRBV19	CASRTGLGPQHF	TGTGCCAGTAGGACAGGGCTCGGACCCCAGCATTTT
TRBJ2-7	-	TRBD1	TRBV12-3/TRBV12-4	CASSTGTGGYRSYEQYF	TGTGCCAGCAGCACCGGGACAGGGGGCTATAGATCCTACGAGCAGTACTTC
TRBJ1-1	-	-	TRBV7-9	CASSPLLWPGTEAFF	TGTGCCAGCAGCCCCCTCTTGTGGCCGGGCACTGAAGCTTTCTTT
TRBJ2-7	-	-	TRBV7-2	CASSPGPATYEQYF	TGTGCCAGCAGCCCGGGGCCGGCTACCTACGAGCAGTACTTC
TRBJ2-7	-	-	TRBV11-1	CASSFGRPYEQYF	TGTGCCAGCAGCTTTGGCAGACCCTACGAGCAGTACTTC
TRBJ1-4	-	-	TRBV2	CASRDLLQWREKLFF	TGTGCCAGCAGGGACCTTCTGCAATGGAGGGAAAAACTGTTTTTT